The 30 T cell receptor beta chains given below trace back to one sample, sequenced in a study of early T cells in non-severe SARS-CoV-2 infection. TCRdb independently ran MiXCR on the 5' RACE reads; one entry per CDR3 protein. The table records approximately 71,000 distinct CDR3 sequences, approximately 13% of them present only once. Sequencing was carried out using whole blood. The receptors shown here come from an adult who was a healthcare worker with PCR-confirmed SARS-CoV-2 infection or an uninfected control (not recorded which).

This clonotype was observed a handful of times. The chain has TRBV12-3 or TRBV12-4 and TRBJ2-1; the match to TRBD1 covers 9 bases. Losses at the gene ends were 5 bases for V and 3 bases for J; bases not matched to a gene: 8. The CDR3 is 16 amino acids. CDR3 DNA sequence: TGTGCCAGCAGTCCGAGGGGGGGACAGGGCTACAATGAGCAGTTCTTC. Translated: CASSPRGGQGYNEQFF.

The chain employs TRBV19 and TRBJ2-3; D gene uncertain. Germline CDR1 LNHDA, CDR2 SQIVND (reference sequence). This CDR3 has 14 amino acids. V was clipped by 3 bases and J by 4 bases, with 11 bases between them. DNA of the CDR3: TGTGCCAGTAGTATGGTGCTCCCTCCAGATACGCAGTATTTT. Translation gives CASSMVLPPDTQYF.

The chain couples TRBV11-1 to TRBJ1-6, with a tentative D call TRBD1 (5 bases). The germline V gene encodes CDR1 SGHAT and CDR2 FQDESV (reference sequence). With 4 bases removed from V and 8 bases from J, the gap between germline ends came to 15 bases. CDR3 length: 15 residues. The CDR3 spells CASSSVRGGDSPLHF. CDR3 sequence (DNA): TGTGCCAGCAGCTCCGTTAGGGGCGGTGATTCACCCCTCCACTTT.

The chain carries TRBV20-1 and TRBJ2-7, with D perhaps assigned TRBD1 or TRBD2 (5 bases each). V was pared by 6 bases and J by 6 bases, with 18 bases between. This CDR3 has 13 amino acids. CDR1 DFQATT and CDR2 SNEGSKA come from the germline V gene (reference sequence). The CDR3 spells CSAGIGAGGEQYF. In DNA form, the CDR3 reads TGCAGTGCCGGAATTGGGGCAGGAGGCGAGCAGTACTTC.

The chain is built from TRBV29-1 and TRBJ1-2; TRBD1 might be the D (5 bases). Germline loops: CDR1 SQVTM, CDR2 ANQGSEA. Trimming cost V 1 base and J 5 bases, with 11 bases left between them. This CDR3 region has 13 residues. In DNA, the CDR3 is TGCAGCGTTGAAGCGGGGACTATGTATGGCTACACCTTC. Amino acid sequence: CSVEAGTMYGYTF.

This clonotype occurred many times. This rearrangement joins TRBV27 to TRBJ1-1, with 9 positions matching TRBD1. The CDR3 is 14 residues long. The trim removed 6 bases at V and 4 bases at J, leaving 6 bases unmatched. Per germline, CDR1 MNHEY and CDR2 SMNVEV (reference sequence). The CDR3 nucleotides are TGTGCCAGCAGCCCCGACAGGGGGACCACTGAAGCTTTCTTT. This codes for CASSPDRGTTEAFF.

This clonotype occurred a few times. V gene TRBV4-1 combines with J gene TRBJ1-1; TRBD1 aligns across 9 bases. Looked up from germline, CDR1 is MGHRA and CDR2 is YSYEKL. The CDR3 consists of 14 residues. V shed 4 bases, J shed 7 bases, and the junction held 7 bases outside the gene matches. The CDR3 reads CASSLDRGPFEAFF. In DNA, the CDR3 is TGCGCCAGCAGCCTGGACAGGGGTCCATTTGAAGCTTTCTTT.

The chain carries TRBV7-9 and TRBJ2-7; TRBD2 might be the D (5 bases). Germline CDR1 and CDR2: SEHNR and FQNEAQ (reference sequence). The V end was cut by 11 bases, the J end by 2 bases, with 16 bases between. CDR3 length equals 13 residues. The CDR3 is CASSYGIAYEQYF. CDR3 in DNA: TGTGCCTCATCATACGGGATAGCCTACGAGCAGTACTTC. The variable domain in full, with the rest retrieved from reference TRBV7-9 and TRBJ2-7, is DTGVSQNPRHKITKRGQNVTFRCDPISEHNRLYWYRQTLGQGPEFLTYFQNEAQLEKSRLLSDRFSAERPKGSFSTLEIQRTEQGDSAMYLCASSYGIAYEQYFGPGTRLTVT.

This clonotype has at least ten counts. The chain uses TRBV20-1 and TRBJ2-1, with a weak D call TRBD2 (6 bases). V was clipped by 5 bases and J by 10 bases, with 21 bases between them. The CDR3 length is 14 residues. The germline gives CDR1 DFQATT, CDR2 SNEGSKA (reference sequence). CDR3 nucleotide sequence: TGCAGTGCTCCGCGGCTAGCGTCCTCCGGGGAGCAGTTCTTC. Protein product: CSAPRLASSGEQFF.

This clonotype was counted ten times or more. The J gene is TRBJ2-3, the V gene TRBV7-2; D not certain. The ends were cut back, 0 bases at V and 3 bases at J, with 1 base in the middle. Per germline, CDR1 SGHTA and CDR2 FQGNSA. This CDR3 has 12 residues. The CDR3, as DNA: TGTGCCAGCAGCTTAGCGACAGATACGCAGTATTTT. This sequence encodes CASSLATDTQYF.

The CDR3 protein is CSARHPSMNTEAFF. CDR3 nucleotide sequence: TGCAGTGCCAGACACCCTAGCATGAACACTGAAGCTTTCTTT. The V gene is TRBV20-1, the J gene TRBJ1-1; D remains unclear. The CDR3 extends over 14 amino acids. From germline, CDR1 is DFQATT and CDR2 SNEGSKA (reference sequence). Trimming stripped 6 bases from V and 0 bases from J, with 14 bases between.

This clonotype appeared many times. The rearrangement uses TRBV11-3 and TRBJ2-7; 9 positions match TRBD1. This CDR3 is built from 14 residues. Unmatched junction bases numbered 4, after V lost 5 bases and J lost 2 bases. Germline CDR1 SGHNT, CDR2 YENEEA. CDR3 residues: CASSPGTGPYEQYF. CDR3 coding DNA: TGTGCCAGCAGCCCCGGGACAGGGCCCTACGAGCAGTACTTC.

This clonotype was recorded at least ten times. V gene TRBV7-9 combines with J gene TRBJ1-5; D is undetermined. This CDR3 comprises 14 residues. The germline gives CDR1 SEHNR, CDR2 FQNEAQ (reference sequence). Trimming shortened V by 5 bases and J by 3 bases, and 11 bases separated the two germline ends. CDR3 sequence: CASSTSGLNQPQHF. CDR3 coding DNA: TGTGCCAGCAGCACCTCAGGACTCAATCAGCCCCAGCATTTT.

The chain joins TRBV5-1 to TRBJ2-2; D not resolved. The germline CDR1 and CDR2 sequences are SGHRS and YFSETQ. This CDR3 is built from 15 residues. The germline V and J ends were trimmed by 3 bases and 0 bases, with 9 bases remaining between them. The chain's CDR3 is CASSYTPANTGELFF. For the CDR3, the DNA is TGCGCCAGCAGCTACACCCCAGCGAACACCGGGGAGCTGTTTTTT.

The chain has TRBV7-8 and TRBJ1-4, with D unclear. The V gene's germline CDR1 is SGHVS and CDR2 FQNEAQ. CDR3 length: 11 residues. The V and J ends lost 5 bases and 8 bases respectively, with 6 bases between them. The CDR3 nucleotides are TGTGCCAGCAGCAAGAAGGAAAAACTGTTTTTT. This encodes CASSKKEKLFF. Based on the CDR3 plus reference TRBV7-8 and TRBJ1-4, the full variable domain is GAGVSQSPRYKVAKRGQDVALRCDPISGHVSLFWYQQALGQGPEFLTYFQNEAQLDKSGLPSDRFFAERPEGSVSTLKIQRTQQEDSAVYLCASSKKEKLFFGSGTQLSVL.

A few counts support this clonotype. This chain uses TRBV28 with TRBJ2-3, with D maybe TRBD1 (6 bases). CDR1 is MDHEN and CDR2 is SYDVKM in the germline V gene. The V gene lost 1 base and the J gene lost 9 bases, with 14 bases spanning the gap. The CDR3 runs 14 residues. The CDR3 nucleotides read TGTGCCAGCAGTTTATTAGACCAGGGGTCCACGCAGTATTTT. It encodes CASSLLDQGSTQYF.

This clonotype showed up just a few times. The chain recombines TRBV28 with TRBJ1-3; 10 bases fit TRBD1. Germline V lookup: CDR1 MDHEN, CDR2 SYDVKM. The V segment lost 7 bases and the J segment 0 bases; nucleotides outside the gene matches: 6. This CDR3 is built from 16 residues. The CDR3 protein is CASTTGTGVSGNTIYF. CDR3 DNA sequence: TGTGCCAGCACGACAGGGACAGGGGTCTCTGGAAACACCATATATTTT.

This clonotype turned up a few times. The chain couples TRBV20-1 to TRBJ2-1; no definite D call. Germline V gene data show CDR1 as DFQATT and CDR2 as SNEGSKA (reference sequence). The CDR3 runs to 16 residues. The V end was cut by 5 bases, the J end by 4 bases, with 21 bases between. CDR3 residues: CSAYNSGSPKYNEQFF. CDR3 nucleotide sequence: TGCAGTGCTTATAATTCGGGCAGTCCTAAATACAATGAGCAGTTCTTC.

This clonotype was detected ten times or more. This chain uses TRBV9 with TRBJ2-3; D possibly corresponds to TRBD2 (7 bases). This CDR3 has 15 residues. In germline, CDR1 is SGDLS, CDR2 YYNGEE. V was clipped by 0 bases and J by 5 bases, with 13 bases between them. CDR3 DNA sequence: TGTGCCAGCAGCGTAGTGCAGGGGAGGGAAGATACGCAGTATTTT. Translation gives CASSVVQGREDTQYF.

This clonotype was seen a handful of times. The V and J genes are TRBV6-5 and TRBJ1-2; 10 nucleotides agree with TRBD1. Germline CDR1 is MNHEY and CDR2 is SVGAGI. CDR3 length: 13 residues. The J segment lost 7 bases and the V segment lost 8 bases, leaving 7 bases of the junction unmatched. For the CDR3, the DNA is TGTGCCAGCGGGGGGACAGGGGTCCGTGGCTACACCTTC. Its translation: CASGGTGVRGYTF.

At least ten counts were recorded for this clonotype. The chain carries TRBV3-1 and TRBJ2-1, with 10 nucleotides matching TRBD2. Trimming removed 4 bases from V and 4 bases from J; junction bases left unmatched: 4. Germline V gene data show CDR1 as LGHDT and CDR2 as YNNKEL (reference sequence). This CDR3 has 15 residues. Written as DNA, the CDR3 is TGTGCCAGCAGCCCCCGGACTAGCGGTTACAATGAGCAGTTCTTC. It is translated as CASSPRTSGYNEQFF.

This clonotype has just a few counts. For the CDR3, the DNA is TGTGCCAGCAGCCCGGGACTTCACCGACACGAGCAGTACTTC. Its protein is CASSPGLHRHEQYF. The chain is built from TRBV3-1 and TRBJ2-7; tentatively, D is TRBD2 (6 bases). Trimming pared 4 bases from V and 5 bases from J, leaving 15 bases between. CDR1 and CDR2 from the germline V gene are LGHDT and YNNKEL (reference sequence). There are 14 residues in the CDR3.

This clonotype has at least ten counts. This chain links TRBV4-2 with TRBJ2-2; TRBD2 matches at 10 bases. Germline CDR1 and CDR2: LGHNA and YNFKEQ. The CDR3 totals 16 residues. V dropped 4 bases and J dropped 3; count of bases not matched to a gene: 5. CDR3 in DNA: TGTGCCAGCAGCCTAACCGGGACTAGCGACACCGGGGAGCTGTTTTTT. Residues: CASSLTGTSDTGELFF.

The CDR3 protein is CSVRGTRLAQETQYF. The CDR3 bases are TGCAGCGTTCGAGGGACTCGCCTGGCGCAAGAGACCCAGTACTTC. This rearrangement joins TRBV29-1 to TRBJ2-5; tentatively, D is TRBD2 (6 bases). The germline V gene has CDR1 SQVTM and CDR2 ANQGSEA. Trimming cost V 5 bases and J 2 bases, with 18 bases left between them. This CDR3 has 15 amino acids.

This clonotype turned up a few times. The rearrangement joins TRBV11-1 to TRBJ2-7; D not resolved. CDR1 and CDR2 (germline): SGHAT, FQDESV (reference sequence). V gave up 4 bases and J gave up 6 bases, with 13 bases separating them. The CDR3 runs 13 residues. CDR3 DNA sequence: TGTGCCAGCAGCTATACCGGACGGTCCGAGCAGTACTTC. Its protein is CASSYTGRSEQYF.

This clonotype was counted between two and nine times. This chain connects TRBV19 to TRBJ2-7; D is unclear. Germline-derived CDR1 and CDR2 are LNHDA and SQIVND (reference sequence). V lost 2 bases, J lost 2 bases, and 10 bases lay in between. This CDR3 has 14 residues. CDR3 in amino acids: CASSIQAGTYEQYF. In DNA, the CDR3 is TGTGCCAGTAGTATACAGGCTGGGACCTACGAGCAGTACTTC.

Judged by abundance, this clonotype is medium-sized. The genes are TRBV7-9 and TRBJ2-5; D not certain. From germline, CDR1 is SEHNR and CDR2 FQNEAQ (reference sequence). The CDR3 spans 14 residues. The V end lost 5 bases, the J end lost 2 bases, and 12 bases lay between the germline ends. CDR3 in amino acids: CASSPTNPQETQYF. DNA of the CDR3: TGTGCCAGCAGCCCGACGAATCCACAAGAGACCCAGTACTTC.

V and J are TRBV3-1 and TRBJ2-6, with a possible D match to TRBD1 (6 bases). Germline CDR1 is LGHDT and CDR2 is YNNKEL (reference sequence). Trimming removed 2 bases from V and 2 bases from J, with 10 bases in between. CDR3 length: 16 amino acids. The CDR3 spells CASSQRTGTGANVLTF. The DNA for the CDR3 is TGTGCCAGCAGCCAACGTACAGGGACTGGGGCCAACGTCCTGACTTTC. The entire variable domain, with the rest obtained from reference TRBV3-1 and TRBJ2-6, is as follows: DTAVSQTPKYLVTQMGNDKSIKCEQNLGHDTMYWYKQDSKKFLKIMFSYNNKELIINETVPNRFSPKSPDKAHLNLHINSLELGDSAVYFCASSQRTGTGANVLTFGAGSRLTVL.

The V and J genes are TRBV2 and TRBJ2-1; D gene uncertain. The CDR3 contains 16 residues. Germline lookup yields CDR1 SNHLY and CDR2 FYNNEI. Trimming removed 6 bases at V and 4 bases at J, with 19 bases between. The CDR3: CASSNSGHNQYNEQFF. The CDR3 DNA follows: TGTGCCAGCAGCAATTCCGGGCACAACCAATACAATGAGCAGTTCTTC.

In its sample, this clonotype was seen a few times. V is TRBV18 and J is TRBJ1-2, with TRBD1 as a possible D gene (5 bases). V was trimmed by 3 bases and J by 4 bases, leaving 12 bases between them. The CDR3 spans 14 residues. In germline, CDR1 is KGHSH, CDR2 LQKENI. CDR3 protein: CASSPPRQTYGYTF. CDR3 DNA: TGTGCCAGCTCACCTCCCCGACAGACCTATGGCTACACCTTC. Based on the CDR3 plus reference TRBV18 and TRBJ1-2, the full variable domain is NAGVMQNPRHLVRRRGQEARLRCSPMKGHSHVYWYRQLPEEGLKFMVYLQKENIIDESGMPKERFSAEFPKEGPSILRIQQVVRGDSAAYFCASSPPRQTYGYTFGSGTRLTVV.